This T cell receptor beta chain was recovered during a study of neurological immune-mediated disorders. Study as a whole: There were around 34 multiple sclerosis patients; around 30 were relapsing-remitting and 3 were secondary progressive. Study conclusions and caveats: Whereas HTLV-1-associated myelopathy showed the most TCR clonal expansion, multiple sclerosis showed the least, with levels below those of healthy controls.

With 10-nucleotide random UMIs, 5'RACE was used to make the cDNA. Each CDR3 protein is one row after TCRdb ran MiXCR on the 5' RACE reads. The table records tens of thousands of distinct CDR3 sequences, about 2% of them present only once. In this sample, this clonotype turned up many times. Its specificity is not known. J gave up 6 bases and V 1 base, and 9 bases lay outside the gene matches. Germline V lookup: CDR1 SGHRS, CDR2 YFSETQ. The CDR3 runs 15 residues. J is TRBJ1-1 and V is TRBV5-1, with TRBD1 identical over 7 bases. The sequencing sample was made of PBMCs. The origin of this receptor is a woman aged 40 to 50 with multiple sclerosis. The CDR3 region is CASSLRQGTGAEAFF. The CDR3, as DNA: TGCGCCAGCAGCTTGCGACAGGGAACGGGGGCTGAAGCTTTCTTT. Full variable domain (outside the CDR3, taken from reference TRBV5-1 and TRBJ1-1): KAGVTQTPRYLIKTRGQQVTLSCSPISGHRSVSWYQQTPGQGLQFLFEYFSETQRNKGNFPGRFSGRQFSNSRSEMNVSTLELGDSALYLCASSLRQGTGAEAFFGQGTRLTVV.